These 17 T cell receptor beta chains share one sample of origin, sequenced in a study of shared clonotypes between healthy human individuals (dated by TCRdb to about 2020). Library creation used the immunoSEQ multiplex PCR assay. This immuneACCESS table, as held by TCRdb, lists in-frame sequences with V and J called but not all clones. Of the missing ones, under half trace to an unresolved V gene in checked studies; the others have no known cause. The sample table records about 1.1 million clones; around 78% of these occur just once. The ten most abundant clones make up 0.61% of the sample. Input material: memory CD4+ T cells from PBMCs. The cell subset or site label corresponds to: CD45RA-negative fraction. These receptors came from a man aged 18 to 29 in good health. Some clones in this sample may be carry-over from other donors' samples.

This chain uses TRBV7-3 with TRBJ1-1; D remains ambiguous. Looked up from germline, CDR1 is SGHTA and CDR2 is FQGTGA. V was shortened by 2 bases and J by 5 bases, with 12 bases between the two germline ends. The CDR3 extends over 14 amino acids. The CDR3 loop is CASSLGLTGTEAFF. The CDR3, as DNA: TGTGCCAGCAGCTTAGGTTTAACGGGGACTGAAGCTTTCTTT.

The chain carries TRBV7-2 and TRBJ2-3, with a weak D call TRBD2 (5 bases). With 4 bases removed from V and 3 bases from J, the gap between germline ends came to 14 bases. The CDR3 has 15 residues. CDR1 and CDR2 (germline): SGHTA, FQGNSA. CDR3 DNA: TGTGCCAGCAGCTGGGATGTGGGCGGGACAGATACGCAGTATTTT. It encodes CASSWDVGGTDTQYF.

A few counts support this clone. The chain employs TRBV28 and TRBJ1-5; 7 bases agree with TRBD1. Germline values: CDR1 MDHEN, CDR2 SYDVKM. J was trimmed by 7 bases and V by 5 bases; bases with no gene match: 8. CDR3 length: 14 residues. The CDR3 DNA reads as TGTGCCAGCAGTCCTGGGACAGTAAGACAGCCCCAGCATTTT. Encoded protein: CASSPGTVRQPQHF.

Points on this clone: This specimen includes other DNA sequences encoding the same CDR3. This sequence joins TRBV6-1 and TRBJ1-5, with D maybe TRBD1 (5 bases). Trimming pared 3 bases from V and 6 bases from J, leaving 12 bases between. CDR1 MNHNS and CDR2 SASEGT come from the germline V gene. This CDR3 spans 14 amino acids. This chain's CDR3 is CASSDSGGGQPQHF. DNA of the CDR3: TGTGCCAGCAGTGATTCGGGGGGGGGTCAGCCCCAGCATTTT.

This sequence joins TRBV5-1 and TRBJ1-2, with D possibly being TRBD1 (6 bases). Germline values: CDR1 SGHRS, CDR2 YFSETQ. The CDR3 runs to 15 residues. Trimming removed 2 bases from V and 4 bases from J, with 15 bases in between. The chain's CDR3 is CASSFRGGFGYGYTF. The CDR3 DNA reads as TGCGCCAGCAGCTTTCGAGGGGGTTTTGGCTATGGCTACACCTTC. Based on the CDR3 plus reference TRBV5-1 and TRBJ1-2, the full variable domain is KAGVTQTPRYLIKTRGQQVTLSCSPISGHRSVSWYQQTPGQGLQFLFEYFSETQRNKGNFPGRFSGRQFSNSRSEMNVSTLELGDSALYLCASSFRGGFGYGYTFGSGTRLTVV.

This chain links TRBV2 with TRBJ1-1, with a possible D match to TRBD1 (5 bases). Trimming removed 6 bases at V and 5 bases at J, with 10 bases between. Germline V CDR1 and CDR2: SNHLY, FYNNEI. This CDR3 has 12 residues. CDR3 nucleotides: TGTGCCAGCAGCGGGGGTAGAACTGAAGCTTTCTTT. This sequence encodes CASSGGRTEAFF.

V and J are TRBV12-1 and TRBJ2-4; TRBD1 is the table's D call and was not checked against the DNA. TRBV12-1 is marked as a pseudogene. The CDR3 has 13 amino acids. CDR3 sequence (DNA): TGTGCCAGCAGCTGGGGCGGCAAAAACATTCAGTACTTC. The encoded protein is CASSWGGKNIQYF.

V is TRBV2 and J is TRBJ1-1; D might be TRBD1 (5 bases). Germline-derived CDR1 and CDR2 are SNHLY and FYNNEI. The CDR3 is 14 residues long. V dropped 2 bases and J dropped 0 bases, with 7 bases sitting between them. The CDR3: CASSESDMNTEAFF. CDR3 nucleotides: TGTGCCAGCAGTGAATCGGACATGAACACTGAAGCTTTCTTT.

The chain recombines TRBV5-1 with TRBJ1-2; D not certain. V lost 1 base and J 7 bases, leaving 17 bases between the germline ends. Germline CDR1 reads SGHRS; CDR2 reads YFSETQ. This CDR3 is built from 15 residues. CDR3: CASSLKEGFGAGYTF. In DNA form, the CDR3 reads TGCGCCAGCAGCTTGAAGGAAGGGTTTGGCGCTGGCTACACCTTC.

J is TRBJ2-7 and V is TRBV5-1; D may be TRBD1 or TRBD2 (6 bases each). Trimming stripped 4 bases from V and 1 base from J, with 15 bases between. Germline V gene data show CDR1 as SGHRS and CDR2 as YFSETQ. This CDR3 is 15 amino acids long. DNA for the CDR3: TGCGCCAGCAGCCCAACCGGGGGCAATTCCTACGAGCAGTACTTC. It yields the protein CASSPTGGNSYEQYF.

On this clone itself: The same CDR3 arises from other DNA sequences in this sample as well. The chain uses TRBV7-3 and TRBJ2-3, with TRBD1 identical over 7 bases. Per germline, CDR1 SGHTA and CDR2 FQGTGA. V lost 5 bases to trimming and J lost 1 base; unmatched junction nucleotides: 3. The length of the CDR3 is 14 residues. CDR3 nucleotides: TGTGCCAGCAGCCGCGGACAGGGCACAGATACGCAGTATTTT. Residues: CASSRGQGTDTQYF.

V gene TRBV5-1 combines with J gene TRBJ1-2; D is uncertain. In germline, CDR1 is SGHRS, CDR2 YFSETQ. Trimming removed 3 bases at V and 4 bases at J, with 10 bases between. This CDR3 contains 13 residues. CDR3 nucleotides: TGCGCCAGCAGCTCGGACGGGATCTATGGCTACACCTTC. Amino acids: CASSSDGIYGYTF.

V gene TRBV2 combines with J gene TRBJ1-4, with TRBD1 matching over 10 bases. CDR3 length equals 15 residues. Trimming took 6 bases from V and 8 from J; bases not matched to a gene: 9. Germline CDR1 and CDR2: SNHLY and FYNNEI. The CDR3 nucleotides read TGTGCCAGCAGGAAGGAGACAGGGGGCCGGGAAAAACTGTTTTTT. Translated, it gives CASRKETGGREKLFF.

CDR3 DNA sequence: TGTGCCATCAGTGGCGAAATCTCTGGAAACACCATATATTTT. Its protein product is CAISGEISGNTIYF. This chain connects TRBV10-3 to TRBJ1-3; D gene ambiguous. Trimming left V 4 bases short and J 0 bases short, with 7 bases between. CDR1 ENHRY and CDR2 SYGVKD come from the germline V gene. This CDR3 region has 14 residues.

This clone was detected only a few times. V is TRBV30 and J is TRBJ2-3, with D perhaps matching TRBD1 or TRBD2 (5 bases each). Germline CDR1 and CDR2: GTSNPN and SVGIG (reference sequence). Between the trimmed V and J ends, which lost 3 bases and 1 base, there was a span of 8 bases. The length of the CDR3 is 13 residues. CDR3: CAWRVGGTDTQYF. The CDR3 DNA is TGTGCCTGGAGGGTGGGGGGCACAGATACGCAGTATTTT.

The chain recombines TRBV30 with TRBJ2-1; D may be TRBD2 (6 bases). The CDR3 sequence is 13 residues long. The germline V and J ends were trimmed by 2 bases and 9 bases, with 14 bases remaining between them. CDR1 is GTSNPN and CDR2 is SVGIG in the germline V gene (reference sequence). CDR3 amino acids: CAWSWGESGEQFF. CDR3 bases: TGTGCCTGGAGTTGGGGGGAGAGTGGTGAGCAGTTCTTC.

The CDR3 is CASSPEGEGDTEAFF. Here the CDR3 DNA reads TGTGCCAGCAGCCCAGAGGGGGAGGGGGACACTGAAGCTTTCTTT. This chain uses TRBV28 with TRBJ1-1; a possible D gene is TRBD1 (6 bases). The CDR3 extends over 15 amino acids. V lost 6 bases to trimming and J lost 3 bases, with 17 bases between them. The germline gives CDR1 MDHEN, CDR2 SYDVKM.